A selection of T cell receptor beta chains follows, all from one sample in a study of neurological immune-mediated disorders. TCRdb reprocessed the 5' RACE reads with MiXCR, giving one entry per CDR3 protein. The table lists tens of thousands of distinct CDR3 sequences, about 13% of them singletons. The sequenced material came from PBMCs. The receptors stem from a man in his thirties or forties in good health. Each CDR3 is given without its conserved first and last residue. Each record gives: CDR3 protein, J gene, V gene.

CDR3 protein: SAVLDTQY
J gene: TRBJ2-3
V gene: TRBV20-1

CDR3 protein: SALPGTVGNTIY
J gene: TRBJ1-3
V gene: TRBV20-1

CDR3 protein: ASSSSGVSYNEQF
J gene: TRBJ2-1
V gene: TRBV5-1

CDR3 protein: SAAAGGLETQY
J gene: TRBJ2-5
V gene: TRBV29-1

CDR3 protein: ASSQLSGANVLT
J gene: TRBJ2-6
V gene: TRBV3-1

CDR3 protein: ASSYRDYTDTQY
J gene: TRBJ2-3
V gene: TRBV28

CDR3 protein: SATQRGTGANVLT
J gene: TRBJ2-6
V gene: TRBV20-1

CDR3 protein: ATSSALEAGQSYNEQF
J gene: TRBJ2-1
V gene: TRBV15

CDR3 protein: ASNTGLNTDTQY
J gene: TRBJ2-3
V gene: TRBV5-1

CDR3 protein: SVDEGYNEQF
J gene: TRBJ2-1
V gene: TRBV29-1

CDR3 protein: ASSLGRIYEQY
J gene: TRBJ2-7
V gene: TRBV5-1

CDR3 protein: ATRETSEITDTQY
J gene: TRBJ2-3
V gene: TRBV24-1

CDR3 protein: ASSPRGSSNNEQF
J gene: TRBJ2-1
V gene: TRBV7-3

CDR3 protein: AGSYPGQGLSEAF
J gene: TRBJ1-1
V gene: TRBV6-5

CDR3 protein: ASGGTSGFGVEQF
J gene: TRBJ2-1
V gene: TRBV28

CDR3 protein: SARAGVAYEQY
J gene: TRBJ2-7
V gene: TRBV20-1

CDR3 protein: AGSTRGETVQPQH
J gene: TRBJ1-5
V gene: TRBV5-5

CDR3 protein: SVEARLAGPHTDTQY
J gene: TRBJ2-3
V gene: TRBV29-1

CDR3 protein: ASSGRQGVFNTGELI
J gene: TRBJ2-2
V gene: TRBV25-1

CDR3 protein: ATSRDQGRTDDSNQPQH
J gene: TRBJ1-5
V gene: TRBV15

CDR3 protein: ASSNYPQGVGETQY
J gene: TRBJ2-5
V gene: TRBV5-5

CDR3 protein: ASNKGQGGSEQY
J gene: TRBJ2-7
V gene: TRBV5-8